One TCR beta chain is described in this entry. Its antigen is not identified. Per germline, CDR1 LNHDA and CDR2 SQIVND (reference sequence). V was pared by 2 bases and J by 5 bases, with 13 bases between. This CDR3 comprises 14 residues. Vbeta (60) and Jbeta (13) primers were used in the PCR. Authors' analysis steps: There were about 80 million unique TCR beta chains by a later count, and about 12 million of them were shared. Assay used: immunoSEQ multiplex PCR; TCRdb lists only in-frame clones, some missing. V and J calls and clone size are as listed in that table; D and trimming were resolved from the DNA. The table includes tens of thousands of clones, 70% to 90% detected once. This entry belongs to a study of cytomegalovirus exposure and HLA in healthy donors. Overall study results and limits: The study had only CMV serostatus as immune exposure information. When analyzed later, a missense DCLRE1C variant was found to be linked to TCR beta V- and J-gene trimming.

This clonotype originated in a male donor in good health and CMV-seronegative. The specimen was PBMCs. The chain couples TRBV19 to TRBJ2-7, with D unresolved. The CDR3 region has the DNA TGTGCCAGTAGTATAACTGGGCCTCTCGACGAGCAGTACTTC. Translation gives CASSITGPLDEQYF.